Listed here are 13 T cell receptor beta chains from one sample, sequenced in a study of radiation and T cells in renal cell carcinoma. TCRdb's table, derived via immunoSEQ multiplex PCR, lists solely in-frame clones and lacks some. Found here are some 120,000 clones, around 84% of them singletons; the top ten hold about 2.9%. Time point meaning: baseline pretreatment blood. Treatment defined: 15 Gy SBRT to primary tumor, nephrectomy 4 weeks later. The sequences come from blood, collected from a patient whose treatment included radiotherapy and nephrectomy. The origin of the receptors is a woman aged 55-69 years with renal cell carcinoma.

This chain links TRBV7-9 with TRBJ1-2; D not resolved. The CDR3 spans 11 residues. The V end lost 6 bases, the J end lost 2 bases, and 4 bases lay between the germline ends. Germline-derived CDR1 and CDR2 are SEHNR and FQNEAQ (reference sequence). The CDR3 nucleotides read TGTGCCAGCAGGGGAAACTATGGCTACACCTTC. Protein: CASRGNYGYTF. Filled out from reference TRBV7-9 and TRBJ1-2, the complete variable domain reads DTGVSQNPRHKITKRGQNVTFRCDPISEHNRLYWYRQTLGQGPEFLTYFQNEAQLEKSRLLSDRFSAERPKGSFSTLEIQRTEQGDSAMYLCASRGNYGYTFGSGTRLTVV.

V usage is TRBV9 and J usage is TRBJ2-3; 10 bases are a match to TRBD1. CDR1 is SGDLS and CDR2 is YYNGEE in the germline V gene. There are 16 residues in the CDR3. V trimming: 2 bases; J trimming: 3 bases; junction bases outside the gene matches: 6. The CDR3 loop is CASSVSGQGSTDTQYF. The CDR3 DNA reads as TGTGCCAGCAGCGTTTCGGGACAGGGGTCGACAGATACGCAGTATTTT.

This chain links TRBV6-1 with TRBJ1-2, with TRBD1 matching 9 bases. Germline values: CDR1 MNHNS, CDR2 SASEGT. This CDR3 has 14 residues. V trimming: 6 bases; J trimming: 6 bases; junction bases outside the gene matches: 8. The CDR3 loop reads CASRQTGDRDGYTF. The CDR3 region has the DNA TGTGCCAGCAGACAGACGGGGGACAGGGATGGCTACACCTTC.

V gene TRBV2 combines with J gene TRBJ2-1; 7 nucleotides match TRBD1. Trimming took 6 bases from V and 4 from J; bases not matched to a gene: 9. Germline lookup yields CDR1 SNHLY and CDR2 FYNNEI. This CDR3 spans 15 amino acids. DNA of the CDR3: TGTGCCAGCAGCCCAGACAGGGTAGAATACAATGAGCAGTTCTTC. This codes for CASSPDRVEYNEQFF.

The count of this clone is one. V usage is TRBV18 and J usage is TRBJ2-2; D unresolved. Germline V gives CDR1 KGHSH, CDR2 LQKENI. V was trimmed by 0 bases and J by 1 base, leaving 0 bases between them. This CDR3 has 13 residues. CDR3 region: CASSPPNTGELFF. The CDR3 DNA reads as TGTGCCAGCTCACCACCGAACACCGGGGAGCTGTTTTTT.

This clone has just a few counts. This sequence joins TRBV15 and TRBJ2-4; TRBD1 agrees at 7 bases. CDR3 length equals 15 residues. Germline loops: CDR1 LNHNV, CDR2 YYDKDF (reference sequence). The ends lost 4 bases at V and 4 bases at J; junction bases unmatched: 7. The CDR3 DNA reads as TGTGCCACCAGCACTCCCGGGACAGCAAAAAACATTCAGTACTTC. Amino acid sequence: CATSTPGTAKNIQYF.

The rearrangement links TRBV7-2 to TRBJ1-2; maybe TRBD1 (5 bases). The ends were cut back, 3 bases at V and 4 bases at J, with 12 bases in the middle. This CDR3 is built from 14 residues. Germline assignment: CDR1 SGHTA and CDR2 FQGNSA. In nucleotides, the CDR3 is TGTGCCAGCAGCTTTCTCGACAGACGCTATGGCTACACCTTC. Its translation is CASSFLDRRYGYTF.

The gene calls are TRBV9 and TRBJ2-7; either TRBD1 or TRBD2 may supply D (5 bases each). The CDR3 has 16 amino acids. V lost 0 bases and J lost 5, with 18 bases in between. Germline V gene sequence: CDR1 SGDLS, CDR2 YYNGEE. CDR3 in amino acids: CASSVDAGPSPNEQYF. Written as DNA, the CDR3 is TGTGCCAGCAGCGTAGACGCAGGGCCTAGCCCGAACGAGCAGTACTTC. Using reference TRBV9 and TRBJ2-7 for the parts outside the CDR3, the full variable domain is DSGVTQTPKHLITATGQRVTLRCSPRSGDLSVYWYQQSLDQGLQFLIQYYNGEERAKGNILERFSAQQFPDLHSELNLSSLELGDSALYFCASSVDAGPSPNEQYFGPGTRLTVT.

DNA for the CDR3: TGTGCCATCAGTGACCTGGGGGCGCGGACTGAAGCTTTCTTT. Amino acid sequence: CAISDLGARTEAFF. This chain uses TRBV10-3 with TRBJ1-1, with D possibly being TRBD1 (6 bases). Deletions cut 3 bases from V and 5 bases from J, with 13 bases between. The CDR3 is 14 amino acids. CDR1 is ENHRY and CDR2 is SYGVKD in the germline V gene.

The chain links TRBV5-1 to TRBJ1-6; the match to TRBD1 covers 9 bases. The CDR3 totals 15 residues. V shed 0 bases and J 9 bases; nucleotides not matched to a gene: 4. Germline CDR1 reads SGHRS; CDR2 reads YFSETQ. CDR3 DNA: TGCGCCAGCAGCTTGGGACAGGGGGTTGGTTCACCCCTCCACTTT. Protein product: CASSLGQGVGSPLHF.

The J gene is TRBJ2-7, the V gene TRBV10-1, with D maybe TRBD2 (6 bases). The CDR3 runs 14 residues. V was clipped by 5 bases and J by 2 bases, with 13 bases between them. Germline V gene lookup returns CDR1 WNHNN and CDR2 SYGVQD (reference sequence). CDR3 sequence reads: CASSTGTPAYEQYF. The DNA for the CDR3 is TGCGCCAGCAGTACCGGGACTCCCGCCTACGAGCAGTACTTC.

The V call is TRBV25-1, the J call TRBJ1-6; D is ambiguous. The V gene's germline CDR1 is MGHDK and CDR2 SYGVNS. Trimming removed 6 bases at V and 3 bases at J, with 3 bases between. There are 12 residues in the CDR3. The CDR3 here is CASSRYNSPLHF. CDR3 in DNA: TGTGCCAGCAGCCGCTATAATTCACCCCTCCACTTT.

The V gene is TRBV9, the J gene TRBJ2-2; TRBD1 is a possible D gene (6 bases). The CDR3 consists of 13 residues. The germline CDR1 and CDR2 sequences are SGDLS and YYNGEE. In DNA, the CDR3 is TGTGGACGTCGGGACAAGAACACCGGGGAGCTGTTTTTT. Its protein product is CGRRDKNTGELFF.